A selection of T cell receptor beta chains follows, all from one sample in a study of blood T cell repertoires in COVID-19. Some clones are missing from TCRdb's copy, which holds only in-frame ones; the method was immunoSEQ multiplex PCR. The sample includes 15,000 to 20,000 clones, around three quarters of them seen just once. Material for sequencing was peripheral blood. The receptors shown here come from a man between 65 and 85 years old with COVID-19, enrolled during active disease. The CDR3 runs from the conserved cysteine through the conserved F or W. The D gene is left open where the match is weak. Not all rows give a size; the values are once, few, many and, for expanded clones, a class.

D gene	CDR3 length	V gene	J gene	clone size	CDR3 DNA	CDR3 protein
TRBD2	17	TRBV4-3	TRBJ2-1	NA	TGCGCCAGCAGCCAAGATCTAGCGGGGATTCTCTACAATGAGCAGTTCTTC	CASSQDLAGILYNEQFF
TRBD1	15	TRBV7-9	TRBJ2-7	NA	TGTGCCAGCAGCTTAGTACAGGGGGCGAGAAGCGAGCAGTACTTC	CASSLVQGARSEQYF
TRBD2	15	TRBV6-5	TRBJ2-7	NA	TGTGCCAGCAGCTACTTGACTAGCGGGGGGGAAGAGCAGTACTTC	CASSYLTSGGEEQYF
NA	13	TRBV7-3	TRBJ1-1	NA	TGTGCCAGCAGCGTCAGGGAGGGCACTGAAGCTTTCTTT	CASSVREGTEAFF
NA	14	TRBV2	TRBJ2-7	few	TGTGCCAGCAGTCTTGACACGGATGCCTACGAGCAGTACTTC	CASSLDTDAYEQYF
TRBD2	13	TRBV27	TRBJ2-1	few	TGTGCCAGCATTGCGGGAGGAGGTGATGAGCAGTTCTTC	CASIAGGGDEQFF
NA	13	TRBV29-1	TRBJ1-5	few	TGCAGCGTTGAATGGGGGGTCGGGCAGCCCCAGCATTTT	CSVEWGVGQPQHF
NA	12	TRBV7-2	TRBJ1-2	NA	TGTGCCAGCAGCTATACAGGCCGGGGCTACACCTTC	CASSYTGRGYTF
TRBD2	15	TRBV3-1/TRBV3-2	TRBJ2-5	NA	TGTGCCAGCAGCCAGCGAGCGGGGGGAGGGGAGACCCAGTACTTC	CASSQRAGGGETQYF
TRBD2	16	TRBV7-9	TRBJ2-3	NA	TGTGCCAGCAGCCCCCGGACTAGCGGGGTCTCAGATACGCAGTATTTT	CASSPRTSGVSDTQYF
TRBD2	18	TRBV2	TRBJ2-2	medium-sized	TGTGCCAGCAGTGTGCCGCTAGCGGGGGCTGCGAACACCGGGGAGCTGTTTTTT	CASSVPLAGAANTGELFF
NA	13	TRBV5-8	TRBJ2-7	NA	TGTGCCAGCAGCTCCGAAGGTCTGACGGGGAGATACTTC	CASSSEGLTGRYF
NA	13	TRBV3-1/TRBV3-2	TRBJ1-1	NA	TGTGCCAGCAGCGACAGCCTAAACACTGAAGCTTTCTTT	CASSDSLNTEAFF
NA	16	TRBV18	TRBJ1-1	few	TGTGCCAGCTCATCGGCGACCCCTAGCCCCCACACTGAAGCTTTCTTT	CASSSATPSPHTEAFF
NA	14	TRBV9	TRBJ1-4	NA	TGTGCCAGCAGCGTAGGAGTCGGAGTTGAAAAACTGTTTTTT	CASSVGVGVEKLFF
NA	13	TRBV7-3	TRBJ1-1	NA	TGTGCCAGCAGCTTCGGGGGAAACACTGAAGCTTTCTTT	CASSFGGNTEAFF
TRBD1	15	TRBV24-1	TRBJ1-3	few	TGTGCCACCAGTGACCACAGGGGGTCTGGAAACACCATATATTTT	CATSDHRGSGNTIYF
TRBD1	12	TRBV30	TRBJ1-2	few	TGTGCCTGGACTAGCAACAGGGGTGGCTACACCTTC	CAWTSNRGGYTF
NA	15	TRBV18	TRBJ2-6	NA	TGTGCCAGCTCACTACGGGTGTCTGGGGCCAACGTCCTGACTTTC	CASSLRVSGANVLTF
TRBD1	16	TRBV27	TRBJ1-4	NA	TGTGCCAGCAGTGCAACCCACAGGGGCCGTAATGAAAAACTGTTTTTT	CASSATHRGRNEKLFF
TRBD1	16	TRBV5-4	TRBJ1-2	NA	TGTGCCAGCAGCACCACGGACAGGGGGTTTGGGTATGGCTACACCTTC	CASSTTDRGFGYGYTF
TRBD1	14	TRBV5-1	TRBJ2-5	NA	TGCGCCAGCAGCTCGGGACAGCCTCAAGAGACCCAGTACTTC	CASSSGQPQETQYF
NA	13	TRBV24-1	TRBJ1-1	few	TGTGCCACCGTCAACCGGGAAGCAACTGAAGCTTTCTTT	CATVNREATEAFF
NA	17	TRBV3-1/TRBV3-2	TRBJ2-3	NA	TGTGCCAGCAGCCAAGATCGTCCAGGAACCTTCACAGATACGCAGTATTTT	CASSQDRPGTFTDTQYF
TRBD1	13	TRBV11-2	TRBJ1-1	NA	TGTGCCAGCAGCAAACAGGGGACTCTCGAAACTTTCTTT	CASSKQGTLETFF
NA	15	TRBV7-8	TRBJ2-7	NA	TGTGCCAGCAGCCCATTGGGAGGGGGCTCCTACGAGCAGTACTTC	CASSPLGGGSYEQYF
TRBD2	14	TRBV5-4	TRBJ2-7	NA	TGTGCCAGCAGCCGCAGCGGGAGCTCATACGAGCAGTACTTC	CASSRSGSSYEQYF
NA	11	TRBV10-3	TRBJ2-3	NA	TGTGCCACCACGGCGGAGGATACGCAGTATTTT	CATTAEDTQYF
TRBD1	15	TRBV29-1	TRBJ1-2	NA	TGCAGCGGGTCCCTAAGGACAGGGGAAGGCTATGGCTACACCTTC	CSGSLRTGEGYGYTF
NA	15	TRBV7-2	TRBJ1-5	NA	TGTGCCAGCAGCTTAGAAGGACAGTACCGTCAGCCCCAGCATTTT	CASSLEGQYRQPQHF
TRBD2	17	TRBV7-2	TRBJ2-1	NA	TGTGCCAGCAGCTTCACACCGACTAGCGGGGGGGCGAGTGAGCAGTTCTTC	CASSFTPTSGGASEQFF
NA	13	TRBV7-2	TRBJ2-1	NA	TGTGCCAGCAGCTTAATGCCAGACAATGAGCAGTTCTTC	CASSLMPDNEQFF
NA	11	TRBV20-1	TRBJ1-2	NA	TGCAGTGCCCCGACAGGTAATGGCTACACCTTC	CSAPTGNGYTF
NA	14	TRBV18	TRBJ2-5	NA	TGTGCCAGCTCACTCGGGACTCAAGGGGAGACCCAGTACTTC	CASSLGTQGETQYF
TRBD1	16	TRBV4-2	TRBJ1-4	NA	TGTGCCAGCAGCCAAGAAGACAGGGCCGTTAATGAAAAACTGTTTTTT	CASSQEDRAVNEKLFF
TRBD2	15	TRBV5-1	TRBJ2-2	NA	TGCGCCAGCAGCTTCGGGGGGACGAACACCGGGGAGCTGTTTTTT	CASSFGGTNTGELFF
TRBD2	13	TRBV27	TRBJ2-7	NA	TGTGCCAGCAGTCCTGTCCCGGGGGGAAGGCAGTACTTC	CASSPVPGGRQYF
NA	12	TRBV5-1	TRBJ2-7	NA	TGCGCCAGCAGCTTGATCGGCTACGAGCAGTACTTC	CASSLIGYEQYF
NA	14	TRBV7-2	TRBJ1-2	NA	TGTGCCAGCAGCTTAACCTGGACAGACTATGGCTACACCTTC	CASSLTWTDYGYTF
NA	15	TRBV2	TRBJ1-1	NA	TGTGCCAGCAGTGAAGCACCTGACGGGTTCGCTGAAGCTTTCTTT	CASSEAPDGFAEAFF
TRBD1	16	TRBV18	TRBJ1-5	few	TGTGCCAGCTCACGAAGACAGGGCAGGGGCAATCAGCCCCAGCATTTT	CASSRRQGRGNQPQHF
NA	13	TRBV7-9	TRBJ1-1	NA	TGTGCCAGCATACACCTGGGAGGAACTGAAGCTTTCTTT	CASIHLGGTEAFF
TRBD1	12	TRBV28	TRBJ1-4	NA	TGTGCCAGCAGCTCACAGGGGATAAAACTGTTTTTT	CASSSQGIKLFF
TRBD1	16	TRBV18	TRBJ2-5	NA	TGTGCCAGCTCACCACGTCCGGGACAGGGGCAAGAGACCCAGTACTTC	CASSPRPGQGQETQYF
TRBD1	13	TRBV2	TRBJ2-1	NA	TGTGCCAGCGCCTCGGACAGGGCAAATGAGCAGTTCTTC	CASASDRANEQFF
NA	15	TRBV18	TRBJ1-1	once	TGTGCCAGCTCACCGGGGGGAGCTCTGAACACTGAAGCTTTCTTT	CASSPGGALNTEAFF
TRBD1	16	TRBV4-1	TRBJ1-3	NA	TGCGCCAGCAGCCAAGACCGGGACAGGGAGAAGAACACCATATATTTT	CASSQDRDREKNTIYF
NA	18	TRBV5-5	TRBJ2-2	NA	TGTGCCAGCAGCTTGTCCATCCCCGGCAGGGAAAACACCGGGGAGCTGTTTTTT	CASSLSIPGRENTGELFF
NA	12	TRBV19	TRBJ1-2	NA	TGTGCCAGTAGATCGGCTAACTATGGCTACACCTTC	CASRSANYGYTF
NA	15	TRBV27	TRBJ2-7	NA	TGTGCCAGCAGTTTATCGATGGACAGTACCTACGAGCAGTACTTC	CASSLSMDSTYEQYF
TRBD2	16	TRBV11-3	TRBJ2-5	NA	TGTGCCAGCAGCTTAGTTGGCGGGGGGGCCTCGGAGACCCAGTACTTC	CASSLVGGGASETQYF
NA	16	TRBV6-2/TRBV6-3	TRBJ2-1	few	TGTGCCAGCAGTTACTCGGTCGGGGGTCCCTACAATGAGCAGTTCTTC	CASSYSVGGPYNEQFF
NA	13	TRBV12-3/TRBV12-4	TRBJ1-1	few	TGTGCCAGCAGTTACGGGGGGCTCACTGAAGCTTTCTTT	CASSYGGLTEAFF
NA	12	TRBV12-3/TRBV12-4	TRBJ1-1	NA	TGTGCCAGCAGTTTCGAGAAGACTAGGGCTTTCTTT	CASSFEKTRAFF